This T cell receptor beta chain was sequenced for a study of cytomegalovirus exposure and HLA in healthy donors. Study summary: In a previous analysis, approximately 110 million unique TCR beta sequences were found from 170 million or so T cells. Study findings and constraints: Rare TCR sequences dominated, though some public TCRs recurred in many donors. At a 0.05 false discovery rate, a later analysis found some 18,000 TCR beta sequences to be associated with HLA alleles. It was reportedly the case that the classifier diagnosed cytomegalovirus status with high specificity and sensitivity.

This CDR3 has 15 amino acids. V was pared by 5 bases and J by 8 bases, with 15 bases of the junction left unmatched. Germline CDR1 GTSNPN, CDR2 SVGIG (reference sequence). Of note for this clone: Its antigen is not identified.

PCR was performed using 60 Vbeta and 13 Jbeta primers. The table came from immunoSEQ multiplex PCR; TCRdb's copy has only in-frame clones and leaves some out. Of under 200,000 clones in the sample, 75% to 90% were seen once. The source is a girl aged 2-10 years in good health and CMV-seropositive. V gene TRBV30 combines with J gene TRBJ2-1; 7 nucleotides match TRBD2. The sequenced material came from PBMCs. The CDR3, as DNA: TGTGCCTGGGGCCCCCTCCCGGGACTAAACGATGAGCAGTTCTTC. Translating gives CAWGPLPGLNDEQFF. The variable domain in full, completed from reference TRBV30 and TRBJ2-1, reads SQTIHQWPATLVQPVGSPLSLECTVEGTSNPNLYWYRQAAGRGLQLLFYSVGIGQISSEVPQNLSASRPQDRQFILSSKKLLLSDSGFYLCAWGPLPGLNDEQFFGPGTRLTVL.